The 15 T cell receptor beta chains reported below all come from one sample, sequenced in a study of T cell therapy after organ transplantation. Documented time point: 20-29 weeks after completion of therapy. Profiling relied on immunoSEQ multiplex PCR, and the TCRdb table lists in-frame clones only, not all of them. The table lists roughly 20,000 clones, 65% to 85% of them singletons. Their specific antigens are unknown. The sample here was CD8+ T cells from blood, taken after autologous CMV-specific T cell therapy. The receptors were gathered from a human patient who had received a solid organ transplant and had CMV disease. Some of these T cells may belong to the graft donor.

The chain uses TRBV9 and TRBJ1-2, with a tentative D call TRBD1 (5 bases). This CDR3 is built from 12 residues. V lost 4 bases and J 7 bases, leaving 11 bases between the germline ends. Germline V lookup: CDR1 SGDLS, CDR2 YYNGEE. The chain's CDR3 is CASSPWGGGYTF. The CDR3, as DNA: TGTGCCAGCAGCCCATGGGGCGGTGGCTACACCTTC.

This chain uses TRBV27 with TRBJ2-1, with 10 bases lining up with TRBD2. V was clipped by 5 bases and J by 6 bases; unmatched bases: 7. This CDR3 region has 15 residues. The V gene's germline CDR1 is MNHEY and CDR2 SMNVEV (reference sequence). The CDR3: CASSIVAGGFNEQFF. The CDR3 region has the DNA TGTGCCAGCAGTATCGTAGCGGGAGGCTTCAATGAGCAGTTCTTC.

This clone occurred once. The chain joins TRBV27 to TRBJ2-7; weak D call: TRBD1 (5 bases). The germline gives CDR1 MNHEY, CDR2 SMNVEV (reference sequence). Trimming removed 5 bases at V and 5 bases at J, with 19 bases between. The CDR3 totals 15 residues. The CDR3 spells CASSPSSRVRHEQYF. CDR3 DNA sequence: TGTGCCAGCAGTCCCTCGAGCAGGGTTAGGCACGAGCAGTACTTC.

This chain joins TRBV5-4 and TRBJ2-1; weak D call: TRBD2 (5 bases). The V and J ends lost 0 bases and 10 bases respectively, with 8 bases between them. The CDR3 consists of 12 residues. CDR1 and CDR2 from the germline V gene are SGHNT and YYREEE (reference sequence). CDR3 DNA: TGTGCCAGCAGCTTGGGCACTAGGGAGCAGTTCTTC. It codes for CASSLGTREQFF.

A note on this clone: Other DNA sequences in this specimen translate into the identical CDR3. The chain joins TRBV19 to TRBJ2-1, with TRBD1 as a possible D gene (5 bases). Germline V gene sequence: CDR1 LNHDA, CDR2 SQIVND (reference sequence). This CDR3 is built from 15 residues. Deletions cut 3 bases from V and 2 bases from J, with 11 bases between. The CDR3 region is CASSIVQGPYNEQFF. CDR3 nucleotides: TGTGCCAGTAGTATCGTCCAGGGTCCCTACAATGAGCAGTTCTTC.

The chain is built from TRBV5-8 and TRBJ1-5; D is ambiguous. Germline CDR1 is SGHTS and CDR2 is YDEGEE. The CDR3 is 15 residues long. Trimming shortened V by 2 bases and J by 4 bases, and 13 bases separated the two germline ends. CDR3 nucleotide sequence: TGTGCCAGCAGCTTTTCAACGGCACCTAATCAGCCCCAGCATTTT. It translates to CASSFSTAPNQPQHF.

By its share, this clone is medium-sized. The chain recombines TRBV6-5 with TRBJ2-5, with TRBD2 as a possible D gene (5 bases). The CDR3 covers 13 residues. V was pared by 4 bases and J by 5 bases, with 11 bases between. Germline V CDR1 and CDR2: MNHEY, SVGAGI. CDR3 in DNA: TGTGCCAGCAGTTTGGGGAGTCGGGAGACCCAGTACTTC. Protein product: CASSLGSRETQYF.

The J gene is TRBJ1-6, the V gene TRBV7-4; D ambiguous. Germline loops: CDR1 SGHVT, CDR2 SQSDAQ. Trimming left V 1 base short and J 4 bases short, with 8 bases between. The CDR3 has 15 residues. The CDR3 region is CASSLEARYNSPLHF. In DNA, the CDR3 is TGTGCCAGCAGCTTAGAGGCCAGGTATAATTCACCCCTCCACTTT.

The chain couples TRBV19 to TRBJ1-5; TRBD1 is a possible D gene (5 bases). Looked up from germline, CDR1 is LNHDA and CDR2 is SQIVND (reference sequence). Trimming removed 5 bases from V and 1 base from J, with 12 bases in between. The CDR3 is made up of 15 amino acids. In nucleotides, the CDR3 is TGTGCCAGTAGTGTTGGGACTGGAAGCAATCAGCCCCAGCATTTT. Translating it yields CASSVGTGSNQPQHF. Full variable domain (outside the CDR3, taken from reference TRBV19 and TRBJ1-5): DGGITQSPKYLFRKEGQNVTLSCEQNLNHDAMYWYRQDPGQGLRLIYYSQIVNDFQKGDIAEGYSVSREKKESFPLTVTSAQKNPTAFYLCASSVGTGSNQPQHFGDGTRLSIL.

This sequence joins TRBV9 and TRBJ2-7; D not certain. This CDR3 contains 15 residues. Germline V gene sequence: CDR1 SGDLS, CDR2 YYNGEE. The V end was cut by 0 bases, the J end by 6 bases, with 16 bases between. The CDR3 here is CASSVATGPRAEQYF. For the CDR3, the DNA is TGTGCCAGCAGCGTAGCGACCGGGCCCCGGGCCGAGCAGTACTTC.

The rearrangement links TRBV2 to TRBJ2-3; D call uncertain. V lost 3 bases and J lost 5, with 15 bases in between. The CDR3 is made up of 15 amino acids. Germline V gene data show CDR1 as SNHLY and CDR2 as FYNNEI. The CDR3 protein is CASSEADRLVDTQYF. In DNA form, the CDR3 reads TGTGCCAGCAGTGAGGCCGATAGGCTCGTAGATACGCAGTATTTT.

This clone was observed a few times. This chain links TRBV19 with TRBJ2-7; D is unresolved. From germline, CDR1 is LNHDA and CDR2 SQIVND (reference sequence). This CDR3 has 15 amino acids. V dropped 1 base and J dropped 2 bases, with 12 bases sitting between them. Here the CDR3 reads CASSIVARRAYEQYF. CDR3 in DNA: TGTGCCAGTAGTATAGTGGCCAGACGAGCCTACGAGCAGTACTTC.

V is TRBV13 and J is TRBJ2-2; D could derive from TRBD1 or TRBD2 (5 bases each). V was shortened by 5 bases and J by 6 bases, with 19 bases between the two germline ends. The germline V gene has CDR1 PRHDT and CDR2 FYEKMQ (reference sequence). The CDR3 consists of 16 residues. The CDR3 DNA follows: TGTGCCAGCAGCCCACCGGGACGGCTTAATTCCGGGGAGCTGTTTTTT. It is translated as CASSPPGRLNSGELFF.

This chain connects TRBV7-2 to TRBJ2-5; D may match TRBD1 or TRBD2 (5 bases each). The J call may be in error: the DNA end matches TRBJ2-7 better. The CDR3 is 14 residues long. Germline V gene data show CDR1 as SGHTA and CDR2 as FQGNSA. The CDR3 loop is CASSYGAYSYEQYF. In DNA, the CDR3 is TGTGCCAGCAGCTACGGGGCTTACTCCTACGAGCAGTACTTC.

The V call is TRBV28, the J call TRBJ2-3; D may be TRBD2 (5 bases). Per the germline V gene, CDR1 is MDHEN and CDR2 is SYDVKM. V was clipped by 4 bases and J by 6 bases, with 23 bases between them. The CDR3 covers 17 residues. CDR3 region: CASSSPKGLLGKDTQYF. The CDR3 DNA is TGTGCCAGCAGTTCACCCAAAGGACTCCTTGGCAAGGATACGCAGTATTTT.